Below, 7 T cell receptor beta chains from the same sample are listed, as sequenced in a study of blood T cell repertoires in COVID-19. Clones were read by immunoSEQ multiplex PCR, and TCRdb kept only the in-frame ones, dropping some. This sample has roughly 250,000 clones, with about 89% found just once. Source material: peripheral blood. The receptors were gathered from a woman aged 50 to 60 with acute or convalescent COVID-19.

The J gene is TRBJ2-5, the V gene TRBV21-1; the table gives TRBD1 as D, unverified against the DNA. TRBV21-1 has pseudogene status. The CDR3 runs 15 residues. Here the CDR3 reads CASSKVGTEQETQYF. The CDR3 nucleotides read TGTGCCAGCAGCAAAGTTGGGACAGAGCAAGAGACCCAGTACTTC.

This chain uses TRBV4-2 with TRBJ1-6; D possibly corresponds to TRBD1 (6 bases). V gave up 0 bases and J gave up 5 bases, with 20 bases separating them. CDR1 is LGHNA, CDR2 YNFKEQ, per germline. The CDR3 loop spans 19 amino acids. CDR3 amino acids: CASSQEVGTLKRDNSPLHF. The CDR3 coding sequence is TGTGCCAGCAGCCAAGAGGTTGGGACATTAAAAAGGGATAATTCACCCCTCCACTTT.

The chain couples TRBV27 to TRBJ2-5; weak D call: TRBD2 (5 bases). Germline CDR1 MNHEY, CDR2 SMNVEV (reference sequence). The CDR3 covers 13 residues. Trimming removed 5 bases from V and 2 bases from J, with 9 bases in between. The CDR3 DNA reads as TGTGCCAGCAGTCTAGCACCACAAGAGACCCAGTACTTC. It codes for CASSLAPQETQYF.

This clone was observed a handful of times. This chain connects TRBV7-2 to TRBJ1-1, with TRBD1 matching over 7 bases. The length of the CDR3 is 15 residues. CDR1 is SGHTA and CDR2 is FQGNSA in the germline V gene. The ends lost 2 bases at V and 1 base at J; junction bases unmatched: 4. CDR3 nucleotide sequence: TGTGCCAGCAGCTTAAGGTACAGGGGGAACACTGAAGCTTTCTTT. Residues: CASSLRYRGNTEAFF.

This clone has a handful of counts. J is TRBJ2-7 and V is TRBV11-2, with unresolved D. The germline gives CDR1 SGHAT, CDR2 FQNNGV. With 0 bases removed from V and 2 bases from J, the gap between germline ends came to 8 bases. The CDR3 covers 14 residues. The CDR3: CASSLEVGPYEQYF. CDR3 bases: TGTGCCAGCAGCTTAGAGGTGGGCCCCTACGAGCAGTACTTC.

The gene calls are TRBV7-2 and TRBJ1-2; tentative D call: TRBD1 (6 bases). CDR1 is SGHTA, CDR2 FQGNSA, per germline. The V end was cut by 5 bases, the J end by 5 bases, with 12 bases between. This CDR3 region has 13 residues. The CDR3 sequence: CASSPGTRYGYTF. The CDR3 DNA is TGTGCCAGCAGCCCCGGGACACGTTATGGCTACACCTTC.

The chain is built from TRBV27 and TRBJ2-3, with D possibly being TRBD2 (5 bases). The V gene's germline CDR1 is MNHEY and CDR2 SMNVEV (reference sequence). This CDR3 has 14 amino acids. V gave up 5 bases and J gave up 2 bases, with 11 bases separating them. CDR3 coding DNA: TGTGCCAGCAGTACCGTAGCGAACACAGATACGCAGTATTTT. Amino acid sequence: CASSTVANTDTQYF.